The rows below give T cell receptor beta chains drawn from one sample of a study of blood T cell repertoires in COVID-19. Produced via immunoSEQ multiplex PCR; TCRdb's table is partial and in-frame only. The sample contains hundreds of thousands of clones, roughly 90% of which appear only once. The sequenced material came from peripheral blood. These receptors all come from a man aged 35 to 55 with acute or convalescent COVID-19. The CDR3 runs from the conserved cysteine through the conserved F or W. Each record gives: V gene, J gene, CDR3 length, CDR3 protein.

TRBV5-1	TRBJ1-3	15	CASSLVGGDGNTIYF
TRBV5-5	TRBJ1-5	13	CASSGQSNQPQHF
TRBV27	TRBJ1-2	13	CASTPGGGSGYTF
TRBV19	TRBJ1-5	15	CASSYSGEGGGPQHF
TRBV28	TRBJ1-6	14	CASSASLRDSPLHF
TRBV30	TRBJ1-2	16	CAWSPHGDRANYGYTF
TRBV27	TRBJ2-7	11	CASGWGREQYF
TRBV20-1	TRBJ1-6	15	CSASTQGQGGSPLHF
TRBV28	TRBJ1-4	16	CASSSPRRAGNEKLFF
TRBV15	TRBJ1-2	18	CATSSGPGQGATNYGYTF
TRBV11-2	TRBJ2-1	16	CASSSVSGGGALEQFF
TRBV7-9	TRBJ1-1	12	CATGRGGTEAFF
TRBV2	TRBJ2-3	15	CAISTREGGYGTQYF
TRBV6-1	TRBJ2-3	17	CASSENGLAGGTDTQYF
TRBV3-1/TRBV3-2	TRBJ1-6	13	CASSQGGSSPLHF
TRBV5-5	TRBJ2-3	12	CASSPHTDTQYF
TRBV5-1	TRBJ1-3	15	CASSFGGGPGNTIYF
TRBV7-9	TRBJ1-1	14	CASSLGRDHTEAFF
TRBV28	TRBJ2-3	14	CASANHRGTDTQYF
TRBV3-1/TRBV3-2	TRBJ1-3	16	CASSVQPGLSGNTIYF
TRBV6-1	TRBJ2-5	16	CASSDPGQGSRETQYF
TRBV20-1	TRBJ2-7	14	CSASSLTGSYEQYF
TRBV5-8	TRBJ1-1	15	CASSLAGGDGAEAFF
TRBV28	TRBJ1-1	15	CASSLYPLGRGEAFF
TRBV9	TRBJ2-1	14	CASSVRAGVREQFF
TRBV5-1	TRBJ2-1	15	CASNPINPGPNEQFF
TRBV29-1	TRBJ1-5	14	CSVTVASSNQPQHF
TRBV3-1/TRBV3-2	TRBJ2-7	15	CASSQGGTGSYEQYF
TRBV9	TRBJ1-1	15	CASSVVGGARREAFF
TRBV4-1	TRBJ1-2	16	CASTLSAGLPPGGYTF
TRBV11-2	TRBJ2-1	17	CASSPGAGILSYNEQFF
TRBV4-1	TRBJ1-5	15	CASSRDDRGDQPQHF
TRBV5-4	TRBJ1-1	16	CASSRGTGGWTTEAFF
TRBV5-1	TRBJ1-1	13	CASSLVRNTEAFF
TRBV7-9	TRBJ1-1	14	CASSLGGLNTEAFF
TRBV4-3	TRBJ2-7	14	CASSQDDETNRQYF